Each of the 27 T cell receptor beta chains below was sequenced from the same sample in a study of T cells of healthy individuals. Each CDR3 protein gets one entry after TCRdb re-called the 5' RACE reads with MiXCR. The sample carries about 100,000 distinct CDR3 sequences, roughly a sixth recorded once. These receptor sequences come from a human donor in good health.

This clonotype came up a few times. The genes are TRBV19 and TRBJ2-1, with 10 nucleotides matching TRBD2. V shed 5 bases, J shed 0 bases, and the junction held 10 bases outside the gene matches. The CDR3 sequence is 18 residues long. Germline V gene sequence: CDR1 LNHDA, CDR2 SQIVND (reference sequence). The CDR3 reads CASSRSGRVFNSYNEQFF. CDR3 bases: TGTGCCAGTAGTCGAAGCGGGAGGGTTTTCAACTCCTACAATGAGCAGTTCTTC.

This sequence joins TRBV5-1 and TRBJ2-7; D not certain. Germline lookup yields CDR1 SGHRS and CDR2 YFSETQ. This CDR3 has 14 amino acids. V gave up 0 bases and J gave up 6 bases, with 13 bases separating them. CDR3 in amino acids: CASSLARLPGEQYF. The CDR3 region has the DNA TGCGCCAGCAGCTTGGCCCGGTTGCCGGGCGAGCAGTACTTC.

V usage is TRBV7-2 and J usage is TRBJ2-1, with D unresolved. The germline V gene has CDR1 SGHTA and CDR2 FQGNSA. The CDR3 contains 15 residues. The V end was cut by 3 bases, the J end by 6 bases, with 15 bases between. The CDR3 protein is CASSFNWAAGNEQFF. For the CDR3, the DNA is TGTGCCAGCAGCTTTAACTGGGCTGCAGGCAATGAGCAGTTCTTC.

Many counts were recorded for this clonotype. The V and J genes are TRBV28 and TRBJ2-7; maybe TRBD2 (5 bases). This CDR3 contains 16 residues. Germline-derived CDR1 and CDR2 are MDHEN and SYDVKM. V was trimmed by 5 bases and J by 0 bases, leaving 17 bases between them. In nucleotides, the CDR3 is TGTGCCAGCAGTAAGGTGGGAGCGTACCGCTCCTACGAGCAGTACTTC. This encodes CASSKVGAYRSYEQYF.

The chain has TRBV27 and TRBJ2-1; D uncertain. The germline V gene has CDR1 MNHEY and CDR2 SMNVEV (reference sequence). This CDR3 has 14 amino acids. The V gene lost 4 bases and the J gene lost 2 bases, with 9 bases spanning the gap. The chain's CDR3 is CASSSKPPYNEQFF. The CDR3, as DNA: TGTGCCAGCAGTTCTAAACCCCCCTACAATGAGCAGTTCTTC.

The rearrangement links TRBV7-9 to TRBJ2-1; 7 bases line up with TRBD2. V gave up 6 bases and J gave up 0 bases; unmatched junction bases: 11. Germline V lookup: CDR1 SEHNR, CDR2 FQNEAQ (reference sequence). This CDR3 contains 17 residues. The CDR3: CASRSPSGESSYNEQFF. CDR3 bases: TGTGCCAGCAGATCACCCAGCGGGGAAAGCTCCTACAATGAGCAGTTCTTC.

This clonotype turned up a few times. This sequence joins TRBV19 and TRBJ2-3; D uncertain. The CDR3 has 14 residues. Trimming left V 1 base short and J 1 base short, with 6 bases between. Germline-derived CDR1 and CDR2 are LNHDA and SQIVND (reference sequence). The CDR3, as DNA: TGTGCCAGTAGTATAGGGGAACGCACAGATACGCAGTATTTT. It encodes CASSIGERTDTQYF. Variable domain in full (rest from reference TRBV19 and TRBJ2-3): DGGITQSPKYLFRKEGQNVTLSCEQNLNHDAMYWYRQDPGQGLRLIYYSQIVNDFQKGDIAEGYSVSREKKESFPLTVTSAQKNPTAFYLCASSIGERTDTQYFGPGTRLTVL.

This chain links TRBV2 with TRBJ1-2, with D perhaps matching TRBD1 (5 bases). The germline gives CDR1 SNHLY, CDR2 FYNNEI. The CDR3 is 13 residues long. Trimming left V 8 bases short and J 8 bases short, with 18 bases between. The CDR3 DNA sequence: TGTGCCAGCCTACCGGGTACAGGATTCGGCTACACCTTC. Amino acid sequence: CASLPGTGFGYTF.

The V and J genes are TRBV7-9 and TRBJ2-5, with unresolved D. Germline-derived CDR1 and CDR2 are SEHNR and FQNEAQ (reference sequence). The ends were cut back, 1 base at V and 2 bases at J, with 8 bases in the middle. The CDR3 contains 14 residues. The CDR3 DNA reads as TGTGCCAGCAGCTTAGGGGCCGGACAAGAGACCCAGTACTTC. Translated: CASSLGAGQETQYF. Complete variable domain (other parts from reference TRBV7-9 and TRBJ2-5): DTGVSQNPRHKITKRGQNVTFRCDPISEHNRLYWYRQTLGQGPEFLTYFQNEAQLEKSRLLSDRFSAERPKGSFSTLEIQRTEQGDSAMYLCASSLGAGQETQYFGPGTRLLVL.

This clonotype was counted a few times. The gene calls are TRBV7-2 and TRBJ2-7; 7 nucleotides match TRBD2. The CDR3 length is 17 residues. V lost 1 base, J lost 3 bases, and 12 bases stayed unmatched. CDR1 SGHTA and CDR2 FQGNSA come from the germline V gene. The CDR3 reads CASSLGGGTSARYEQYF. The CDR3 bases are TGTGCCAGCAGCTTAGGGGGAGGGACGTCAGCTCGCTACGAGCAGTACTTC.

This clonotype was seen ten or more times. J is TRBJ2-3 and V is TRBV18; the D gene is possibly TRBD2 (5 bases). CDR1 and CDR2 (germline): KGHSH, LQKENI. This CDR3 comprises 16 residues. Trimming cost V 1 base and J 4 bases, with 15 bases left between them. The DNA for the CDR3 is TGTGCCAGCTCACCACGAATACTAGGAACCCCAGATACGCAGTATTTT. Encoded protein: CASSPRILGTPDTQYF.

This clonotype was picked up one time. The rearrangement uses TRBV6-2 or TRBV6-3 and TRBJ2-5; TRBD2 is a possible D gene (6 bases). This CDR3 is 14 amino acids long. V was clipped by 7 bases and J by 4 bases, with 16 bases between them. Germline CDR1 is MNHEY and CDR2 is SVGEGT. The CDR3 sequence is CASTARRGSETQYF. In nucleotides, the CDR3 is TGTGCCAGCACAGCGAGGAGGGGTTCAGAGACCCAGTACTTC.

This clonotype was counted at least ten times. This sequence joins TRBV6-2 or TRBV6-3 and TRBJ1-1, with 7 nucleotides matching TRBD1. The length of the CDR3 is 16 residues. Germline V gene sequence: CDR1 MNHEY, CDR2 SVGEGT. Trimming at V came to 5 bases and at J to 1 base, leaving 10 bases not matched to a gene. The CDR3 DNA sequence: TGTGCCAGCAGTATGAGACAGGGAATGACGAACACTGAAGCTTTCTTT. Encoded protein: CASSMRQGMTNTEAFF.

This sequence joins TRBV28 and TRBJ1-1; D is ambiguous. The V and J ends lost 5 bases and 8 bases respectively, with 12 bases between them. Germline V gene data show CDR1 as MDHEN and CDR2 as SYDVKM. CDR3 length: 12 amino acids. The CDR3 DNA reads TGTGCCAGCAGTCTCCCGGGTTGGGAAGCTTTCTTT. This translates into CASSLPGWEAFF.

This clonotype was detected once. This CDR3 is CASSPWTSGDNEQFF. The CDR3 DNA follows: TGTGCCAGCAGCCCCTGGACTAGCGGCGACAATGAGCAGTTCTTC. This chain joins TRBV3-1 and TRBJ2-1, with 10 bases lining up with TRBD2. CDR1 LGHDT and CDR2 YNNKEL come from the germline V gene (reference sequence). This CDR3 spans 15 amino acids. V shed 4 bases, J shed 5 bases, and the junction held 5 bases outside the gene matches.

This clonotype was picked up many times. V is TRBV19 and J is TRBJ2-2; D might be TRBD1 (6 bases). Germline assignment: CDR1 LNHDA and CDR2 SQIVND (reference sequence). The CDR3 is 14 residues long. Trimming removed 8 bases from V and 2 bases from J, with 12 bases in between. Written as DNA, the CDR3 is TGTGCCAGTCAGCCGGGACACAACACCGGGGAGCTGTTTTTT. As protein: CASQPGHNTGELFF.

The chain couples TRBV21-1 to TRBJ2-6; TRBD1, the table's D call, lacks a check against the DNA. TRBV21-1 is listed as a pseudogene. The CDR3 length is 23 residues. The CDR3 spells CASSEGERGQGHDLVSGANVLTF. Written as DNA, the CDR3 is TGTGCCAGCAGCGAAGGAGAAAGAGGACAGGGGCATGATTTAGTCTCTGGGGCCAACGTCCTGACTTTC.

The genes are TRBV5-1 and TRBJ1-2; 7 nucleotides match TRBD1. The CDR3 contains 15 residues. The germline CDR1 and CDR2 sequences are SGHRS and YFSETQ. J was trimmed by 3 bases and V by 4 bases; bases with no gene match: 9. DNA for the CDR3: TGCGCCAGCAGCCTAGGACAGGCGGCGGACTATGGCTACACCTTC. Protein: CASSLGQAADYGYTF.

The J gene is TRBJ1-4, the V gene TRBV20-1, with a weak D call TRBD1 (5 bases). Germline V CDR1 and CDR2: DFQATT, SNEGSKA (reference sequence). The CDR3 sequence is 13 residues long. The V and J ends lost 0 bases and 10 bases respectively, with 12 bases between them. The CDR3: CSARDLAGSKLFF. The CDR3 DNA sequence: TGCAGTGCTAGAGATCTCGCAGGGTCAAAACTGTTTTTT.

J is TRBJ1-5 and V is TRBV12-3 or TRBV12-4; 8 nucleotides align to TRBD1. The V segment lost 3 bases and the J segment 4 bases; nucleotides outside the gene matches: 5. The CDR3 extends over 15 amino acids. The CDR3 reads CASSFMQGANQPQHF. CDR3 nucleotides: TGTGCCAGCAGTTTTATGCAGGGGGCGAATCAGCCCCAGCATTTT.

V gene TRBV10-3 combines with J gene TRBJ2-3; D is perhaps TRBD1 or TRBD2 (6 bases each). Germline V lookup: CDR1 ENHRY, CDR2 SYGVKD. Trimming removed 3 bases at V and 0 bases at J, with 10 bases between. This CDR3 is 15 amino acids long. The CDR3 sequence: CAISEGGLSTDTQYF. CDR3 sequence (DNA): TGTGCCATCAGTGAAGGGGGGCTCAGCACAGATACGCAGTATTTT.

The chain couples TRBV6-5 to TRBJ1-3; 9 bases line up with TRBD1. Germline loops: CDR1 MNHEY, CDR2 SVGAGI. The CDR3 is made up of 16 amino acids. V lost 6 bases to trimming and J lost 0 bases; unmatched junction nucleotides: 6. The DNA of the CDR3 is TGTGCCAGCAGATCTCGGACAGGGGCCTCTGGAAACACCATATATTTT. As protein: CASRSRTGASGNTIYF.

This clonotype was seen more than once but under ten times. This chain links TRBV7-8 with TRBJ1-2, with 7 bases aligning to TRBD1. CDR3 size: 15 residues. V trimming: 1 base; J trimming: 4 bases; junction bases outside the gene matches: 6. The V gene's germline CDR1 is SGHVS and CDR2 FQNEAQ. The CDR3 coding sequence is TGTGCCAGCAGCTTAGGACAGGGTGGCAGCTATGGCTACACCTTC. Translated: CASSLGQGGSYGYTF.

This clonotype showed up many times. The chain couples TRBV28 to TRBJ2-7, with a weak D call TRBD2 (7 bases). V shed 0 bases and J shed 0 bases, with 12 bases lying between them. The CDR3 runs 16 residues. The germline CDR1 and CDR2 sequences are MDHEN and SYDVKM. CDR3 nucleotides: TGTGCCAGCAGTTTATGGGGGGGGGGGCGCTCCTACGAGCAGTACTTC. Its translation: CASSLWGGGRSYEQYF.

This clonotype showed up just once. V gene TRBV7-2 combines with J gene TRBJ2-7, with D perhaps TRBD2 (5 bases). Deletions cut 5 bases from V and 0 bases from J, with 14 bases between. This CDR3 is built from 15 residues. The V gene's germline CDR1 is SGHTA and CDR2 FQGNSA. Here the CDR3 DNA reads TGTGCCAGCAGCCCACGGCGGGCGAGCTCCTACGAGCAGTACTTC. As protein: CASSPRRASSYEQYF.

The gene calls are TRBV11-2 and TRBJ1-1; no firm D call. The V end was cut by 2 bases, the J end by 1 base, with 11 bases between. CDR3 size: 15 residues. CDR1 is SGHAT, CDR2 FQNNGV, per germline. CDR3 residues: CASSLSFSGNTEAFF. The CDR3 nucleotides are TGTGCCAGCAGCTTATCTTTCTCGGGGAACACTGAAGCTTTCTTT.

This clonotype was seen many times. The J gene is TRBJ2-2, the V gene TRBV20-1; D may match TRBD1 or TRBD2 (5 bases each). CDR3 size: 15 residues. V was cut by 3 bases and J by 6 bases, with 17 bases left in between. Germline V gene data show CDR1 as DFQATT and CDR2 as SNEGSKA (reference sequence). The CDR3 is CSASRDPYGPGELFF. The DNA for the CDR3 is TGCAGTGCTAGCAGGGACCCCTACGGTCCCGGGGAGCTGTTTTTT.